The TCR beta chain described here comes from a study of Tregs in tolerant kidney transplant recipients. Study-wide results and limits: Findings come from small patient numbers and require larger validation.

The CDR3 runs to 15 residues. Germline lookup yields CDR1 MDHEN and CDR2 SYDVKM. Trimming took 4 bases from V and 0 from J, leaving 12 bases between them. Sequencing was performed with immunoSEQ multiplex PCR; in TCRdb, only in-frame clones are kept and a portion is missing. The sample holds fewer than 100,000 clones, around 90% seen once. Note on this clone: The antigen is unknown.

The sequencing used Tregs from blood, collected before the transplant. The genes are TRBV28 and TRBJ1-1; D is possibly TRBD1 (6 bases). The TCR originated in a human donor who received a combined kidney and bone marrow transplant. CDR3 coding DNA: TGTGCCAGCAGTTCCCAAGGACAGCTGAACACTGAAGCTTTCTTT. It encodes CASSSQGQLNTEAFF.